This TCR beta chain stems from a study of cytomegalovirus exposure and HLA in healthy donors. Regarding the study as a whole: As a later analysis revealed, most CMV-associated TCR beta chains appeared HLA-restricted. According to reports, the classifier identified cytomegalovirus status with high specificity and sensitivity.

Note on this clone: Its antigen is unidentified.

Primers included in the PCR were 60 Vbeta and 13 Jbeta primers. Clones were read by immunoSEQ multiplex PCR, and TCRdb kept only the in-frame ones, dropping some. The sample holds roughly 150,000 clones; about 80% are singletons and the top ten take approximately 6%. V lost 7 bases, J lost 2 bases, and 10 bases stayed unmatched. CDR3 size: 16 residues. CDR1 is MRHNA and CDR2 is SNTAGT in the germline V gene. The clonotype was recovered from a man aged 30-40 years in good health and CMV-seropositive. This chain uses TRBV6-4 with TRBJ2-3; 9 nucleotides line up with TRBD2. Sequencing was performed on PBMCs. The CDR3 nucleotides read TGTGCCAGCAAAAGGACTAGCGACGGGCCCACAGATACGCAGTATTTT. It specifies CASKRTSDGPTDTQYF.